The clone carrying this T cell receptor beta chain was seen only a few times. The data were obtained in a study of cytomegalovirus exposure and HLA in healthy donors. PCR was performed using 60 Vbeta and 13 Jbeta primers. Clones were read by immunoSEQ multiplex PCR, and TCRdb kept only the in-frame ones, dropping some. This table holds 130,000 or so clones, over 60% found once. Germline V gene lookup returns CDR1 LNHDA and CDR2 SQIVND (reference sequence). The CDR3 contains 16 residues. Losses at the gene ends were 2 bases for V and 3 bases for J; bases not matched to a gene: 3. Sequencing was carried out using PBMCs. The clonotype originates from a woman aged 60 to 75 in good health and CMV-seronegative. J is TRBJ2-1 and V is TRBV19; 11 nucleotides line up with TRBD2. The CDR3 DNA sequence: TGTGCCAGTAGTATACTCCTAGCGGGGGGCTACAATGAGCAGTTCTTC. Its protein is CASSILLAGGYNEQFF.